This T cell receptor beta chain was recorded in a study of T-cell memory formation after mild COVID-19. Study in general: Clusters were largely donor specific.

Study findings and constraints: Later expanders leaned CD4+, whereas day 15 to 85 contracting clones were balanced CD4/CD8.

In TCRdb, the 5' RACE reads were re-called with MiXCR into one record per CDR3 protein. The data contain 350,000 to 500,000 distinct CDR3 sequences, over 15% of them singletons. CDR1 is SNHLY, CDR2 FYNNEI, per germline. V was pared by 6 bases and J by 12 bases, with 11 bases of the junction left unmatched. This CDR3 spans 13 amino acids. On this clonotype itself: Its cognate antigen is unknown.

Material: PBMCs or a T cell subset sorted from them (not recorded which). The clonotype originates from a man younger than 35 who had mild COVID-19 (a few samples of this study predate the infection). Cell type and time point are not known. The chain couples TRBV2 to TRBJ1-1, with 9 bases aligning to TRBD1. The CDR3 protein is CASSETGGAMSFF. In nucleotides, the CDR3 is TGTGCCAGCAGCGAAACAGGGGGCGCGATGTCTTTCTTT.